The clone carrying this T cell receptor beta chain was counted once. Its antigen is undetermined. With 1 base removed from V and 5 bases from J, the gap between germline ends came to 9 bases. Germline V gene data show CDR1 as LGHNA and CDR2 as YNFKEQ. There are 13 residues in the CDR3. These data originate in a study of T cells in narcolepsy. Clones were sequenced by immunoSEQ multiplex PCR, and TCRdb holds only the in-frame ones, with some missing. The data contain 20,000 to 30,000 clones, approximately 85% of them singletons. Study-level findings and limits: In some patient and control memory CD4+ samples, autoreactive clones were absent. Autoreactive HCRT-specific and TRIB2-specific clonotypes were marked in same-patient CSF-versus-blood CD4+ comparisons.

V is TRBV4-2 and J is TRBJ2-7, with D possibly matching TRBD2 (6 bases). The specimen sequenced was memory (CD45RA-) CD4+ T cells from blood. The TCR originated in a human donor in good health. CDR3 in amino acids: CASSQAGANEQYF. The CDR3 coding sequence is TGTGCCAGCAGCCAAGCGGGAGCTAACGAGCAGTACTTC.